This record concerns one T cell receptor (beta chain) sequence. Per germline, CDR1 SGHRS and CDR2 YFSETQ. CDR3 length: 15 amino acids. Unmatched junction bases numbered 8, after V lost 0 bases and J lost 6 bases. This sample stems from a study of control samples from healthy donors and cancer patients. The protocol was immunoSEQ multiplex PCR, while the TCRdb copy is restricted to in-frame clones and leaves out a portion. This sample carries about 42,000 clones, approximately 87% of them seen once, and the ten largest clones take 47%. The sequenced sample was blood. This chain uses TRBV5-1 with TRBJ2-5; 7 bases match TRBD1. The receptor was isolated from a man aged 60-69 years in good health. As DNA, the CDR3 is TGCGCCAGCAGCTTGGCCATAGGGGGCGGGCAGACCCAGTACTTC. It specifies CASSLAIGGGQTQYF.